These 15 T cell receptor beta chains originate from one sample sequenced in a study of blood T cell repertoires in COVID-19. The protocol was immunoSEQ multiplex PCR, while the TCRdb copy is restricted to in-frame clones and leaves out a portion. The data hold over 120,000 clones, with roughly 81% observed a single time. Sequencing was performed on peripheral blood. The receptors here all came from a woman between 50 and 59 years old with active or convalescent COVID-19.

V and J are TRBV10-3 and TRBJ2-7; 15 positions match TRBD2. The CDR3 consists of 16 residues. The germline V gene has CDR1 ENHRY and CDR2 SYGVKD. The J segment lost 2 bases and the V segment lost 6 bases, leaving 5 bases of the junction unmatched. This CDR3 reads CAISAGLAGGPYEQYF. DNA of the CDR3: TGTGCCATCAGCGCGGGACTAGCGGGGGGCCCCTACGAGCAGTACTTC.

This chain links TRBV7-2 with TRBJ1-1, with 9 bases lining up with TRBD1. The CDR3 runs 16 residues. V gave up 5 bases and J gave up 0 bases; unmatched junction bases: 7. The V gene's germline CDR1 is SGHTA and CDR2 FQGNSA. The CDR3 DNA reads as TGTGCCAGCAGCACATACAGGGGGCCCCTGAACACTGAAGCTTTCTTT. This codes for CASSTYRGPLNTEAFF.

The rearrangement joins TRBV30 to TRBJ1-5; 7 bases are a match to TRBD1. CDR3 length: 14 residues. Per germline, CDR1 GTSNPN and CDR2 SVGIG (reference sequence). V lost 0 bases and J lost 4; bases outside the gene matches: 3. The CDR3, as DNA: TGTGCCTGGAGTGTACAACAGGGGAATCAGCCCCAGCATTTT. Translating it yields CAWSVQQGNQPQHF.

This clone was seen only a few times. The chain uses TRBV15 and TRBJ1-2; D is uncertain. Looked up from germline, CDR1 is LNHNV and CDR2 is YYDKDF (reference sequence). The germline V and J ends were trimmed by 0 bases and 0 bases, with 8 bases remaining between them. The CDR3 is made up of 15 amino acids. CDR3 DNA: TGTGCCACCAGCAGAGATAGCATAGCTAACTATGGCTACACCTTC. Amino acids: CATSRDSIANYGYTF.

The CDR3 DNA reads TGTGCCAGCAGGCCACTGGGGGCTCAGGCGATACAAGAGACCCAGTACTTC. Its translation: CASRPLGAQAIQETQYF. V gene TRBV28 combines with J gene TRBJ2-5; tentative D call: TRBD1 (6 bases). Looked up from germline, CDR1 is MDHEN and CDR2 is SYDVKM. This CDR3 has 17 amino acids. V gave up 6 bases and J gave up 2 bases, with 22 bases separating them.

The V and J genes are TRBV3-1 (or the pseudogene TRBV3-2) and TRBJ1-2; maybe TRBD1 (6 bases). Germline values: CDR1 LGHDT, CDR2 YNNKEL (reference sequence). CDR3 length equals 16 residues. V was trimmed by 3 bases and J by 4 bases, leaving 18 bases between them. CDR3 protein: CASSQDRTEQIYGYTF. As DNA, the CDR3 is TGTGCCAGCAGCCAGGATCGGACAGAGCAAATCTATGGCTACACCTTC.

Written as DNA, the CDR3 is TGCGCCAGCAGCTTGTACTCAGATACGCAGTATTTT. This codes for CASSLYSDTQYF. The chain carries TRBV5-1 and TRBJ2-3, with D hard to call. Trimming shortened V by 1 base and J by 4 bases, and 4 bases separated the two germline ends. CDR1 and CDR2 (germline): SGHRS, YFSETQ. The CDR3 extends over 12 amino acids.

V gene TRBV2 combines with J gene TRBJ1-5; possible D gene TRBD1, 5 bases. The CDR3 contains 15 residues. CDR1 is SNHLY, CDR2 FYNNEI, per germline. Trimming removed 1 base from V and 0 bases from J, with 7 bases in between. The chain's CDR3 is CASSEVGDSNQPQHF. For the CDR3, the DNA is TGTGCCAGCAGTGAAGTAGGGGATAGCAATCAGCCCCAGCATTTT.

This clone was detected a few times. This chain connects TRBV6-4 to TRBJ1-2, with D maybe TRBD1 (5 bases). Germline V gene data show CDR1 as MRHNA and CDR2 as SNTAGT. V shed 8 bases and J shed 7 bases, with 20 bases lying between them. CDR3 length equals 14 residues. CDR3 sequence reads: CASSLWQGSSGYTF. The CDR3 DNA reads TGTGCCAGCTCTCTGTGGCAGGGAAGTTCTGGCTACACCTTC.

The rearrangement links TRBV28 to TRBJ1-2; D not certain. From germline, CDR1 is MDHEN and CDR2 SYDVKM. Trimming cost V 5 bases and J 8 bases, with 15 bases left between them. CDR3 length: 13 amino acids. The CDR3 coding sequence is TGTGCCAGCAGTCCACCACTAACTGAGGGCTACACCTTC. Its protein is CASSPPLTEGYTF.

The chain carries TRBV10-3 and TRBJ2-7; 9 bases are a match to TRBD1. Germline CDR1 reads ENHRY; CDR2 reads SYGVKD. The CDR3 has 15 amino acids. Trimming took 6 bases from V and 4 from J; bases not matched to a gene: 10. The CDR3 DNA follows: TGTGCCATCAGGGATACAGGGGGCGCCGGATACGAGCAGTACTTC. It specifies CAIRDTGGAGYEQYF.

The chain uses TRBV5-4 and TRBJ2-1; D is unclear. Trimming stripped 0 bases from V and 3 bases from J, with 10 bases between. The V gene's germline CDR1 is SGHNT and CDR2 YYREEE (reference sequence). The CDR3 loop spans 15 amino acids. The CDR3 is CASSLVGYYYNEQFF. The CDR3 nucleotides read TGTGCCAGCAGCTTGGTCGGATACTACTACAATGAGCAGTTCTTC.

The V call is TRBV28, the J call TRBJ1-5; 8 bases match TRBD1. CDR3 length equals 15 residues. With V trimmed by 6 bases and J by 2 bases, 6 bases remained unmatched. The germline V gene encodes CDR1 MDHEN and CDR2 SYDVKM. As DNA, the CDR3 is TGTGCCAGCAGCCCGGGACAGGTGGGCAATCAGCCCCAGCATTTT. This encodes CASSPGQVGNQPQHF.

The CDR3 DNA reads as TGTGCCAGCAGCTTAGTCGGGGGGGTCCCAGGGAATGAGCAGTTCTTC. Translated: CASSLVGGVPGNEQFF. V and J are TRBV7-2 and TRBJ2-1; the match to TRBD2 covers 8 bases. Germline V lookup: CDR1 SGHTA, CDR2 FQGNSA. The junction had 9 bases not matched to a gene; V was cut back by 1 base and J by 7 bases. The CDR3 extends over 16 amino acids.

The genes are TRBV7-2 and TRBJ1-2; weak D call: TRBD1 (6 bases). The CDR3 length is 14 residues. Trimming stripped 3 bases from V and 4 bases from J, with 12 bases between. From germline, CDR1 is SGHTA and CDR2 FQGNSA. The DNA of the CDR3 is TGTGCCAGCAGCTTTAATACAGGGCCCTATGGCTACACCTTC. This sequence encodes CASSFNTGPYGYTF.